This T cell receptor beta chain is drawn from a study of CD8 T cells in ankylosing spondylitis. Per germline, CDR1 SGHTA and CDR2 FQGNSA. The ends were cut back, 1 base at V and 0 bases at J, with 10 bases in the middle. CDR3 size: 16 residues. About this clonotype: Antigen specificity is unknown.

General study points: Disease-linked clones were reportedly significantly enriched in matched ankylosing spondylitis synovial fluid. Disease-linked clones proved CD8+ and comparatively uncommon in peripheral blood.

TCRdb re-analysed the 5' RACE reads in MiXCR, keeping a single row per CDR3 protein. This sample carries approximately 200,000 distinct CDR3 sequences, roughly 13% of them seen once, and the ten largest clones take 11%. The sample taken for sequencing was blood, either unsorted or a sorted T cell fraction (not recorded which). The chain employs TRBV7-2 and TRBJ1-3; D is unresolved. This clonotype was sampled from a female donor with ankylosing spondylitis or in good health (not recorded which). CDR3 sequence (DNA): TGTGCCAGCAGCTTAGTAGGACGGAACTCTGGAAACACCATATATTTT. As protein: CASSLVGRNSGNTIYF.